The 28 T cell receptor beta chains in this list originate from one sample, sequenced in a study of T-cell reconstitution after alpha-beta-depleted transplantation in children (dated by TCRdb to the mid-2010s). Receptors were amplified or captured by PCR. TCRdb shows the sequencer as Illumina HiSeq 2500. To normalize quantification of the TCRbeta repertoire, the TCR libraries were built with molecular barcoding that relied on unique molecular identifiers. The public sequencing data were trimmed at Q25 with fastp and processed into clonotypes with MiXCR by TCRdb, which kept only in-frame beta chains. Merged by CDR3 protein, the rows form single entries marked with the most common genes and DNA. Within this sample are about 610,000 distinct CDR3 sequences, with about 10% of them counted one time only. The biggest ten clones account for roughly 3.9% of the sample. Sequenced material: PBMCs from the stem cell graft donor, taken from the stem cell graft. The receptor source for this set is a human donor who donated a stem cell graft to a child with acute myeloid leukemia.

This chain links TRBV7-2 with TRBJ2-5; D is possibly TRBD2 (7 bases). Deletions cut 5 bases from V and 3 bases from J, with 19 bases between. CDR1 SGHTA and CDR2 FQGNSA come from the germline V gene. The CDR3 consists of 16 residues. This chain's CDR3 is CASSPWGGGSKETQYF. The CDR3 region has the DNA TGTGCCAGCAGCCCCTGGGGGGGCGGGAGTAAAGAGACCCAGTACTTC.

Many counts were recorded for this clonotype. In nucleotides, the CDR3 is TGCAGTGCCCAGCCGGGACTAGCGGGAACAGATACGCAGTATTTT. Its translation is CSAQPGLAGTDTQYF. This chain links TRBV20-1 with TRBJ2-3; 13 nucleotides align to TRBD2. Losses at the gene ends were 6 bases for V and 3 bases for J; bases not matched to a gene: 6. CDR1 is DFQATT and CDR2 is SNEGSKA in the germline V gene (reference sequence). There are 15 residues in the CDR3.

This rearrangement joins TRBV20-1 to TRBJ2-1; 15 bases agree with TRBD2. Germline V CDR1 and CDR2: DFQATT, SNEGSKA (reference sequence). The V and J ends lost 2 bases and 0 bases, in that order; junction bases with no gene match: 17. CDR3 length: 22 residues. Here the CDR3 DNA reads TGCAGTGCTAGAAATGCTAACCCGGGACTAGCGGGAGGTGCTAGCTCCTACAATGAGCAGTTCTTC. It yields the protein CSARNANPGLAGGASSYNEQFF.

This sequence joins TRBV4-3 and TRBJ2-4, with 7 bases aligning to TRBD2. Looked up from germline, CDR1 is LGHNA and CDR2 is YSLEER. V lost 1 base and J lost 3; bases outside the gene matches: 18. The CDR3 is 20 amino acids. CDR3 DNA sequence: TGCGCCAGCAGCCAAGGTTTAAGCGGGGCAGCACTTAGTGGCAAAAACATTCAGTACTTC. Translated: CASSQGLSGAALSGKNIQYF.

This clonotype occurred many times. The chain carries TRBV29-1 and TRBJ1-1; 7 bases are shared with TRBD1. Losses at the gene ends were 3 bases for V and 5 bases for J; bases not matched to a gene: 18. The CDR3 runs to 17 residues. Per germline, CDR1 SQVTM and CDR2 ANQGSEA. DNA of the CDR3: TGCAGCGTTGATGGAGTGTGGGTAGACAGGGTGGGGACTGAAGCTTTCTTT. Residues: CSVDGVWVDRVGTEAFF.

This clonotype has just a few counts. J is TRBJ2-2 and V is TRBV7-8; 8 bases match TRBD1. The CDR3 consists of 16 residues. The germline V gene encodes CDR1 SGHVS and CDR2 FQNEAQ. V lost 5 bases to trimming and J lost 4 bases; unmatched junction nucleotides: 9. The CDR3 DNA reads TGTGCCAGCAGCCCCGGGGTCAGGGGGCTCACCGGGGAGCTGTTTTTT. Protein product: CASSPGVRGLTGELFF. Full variable domain (missing parts from reference TRBV7-8 and TRBJ2-2): GAGVSQSPRYKVAKRGQDVALRCDPISGHVSLFWYQQALGQGPEFLTYFQNEAQLDKSGLPSDRFFAERPEGSVSTLKIQRTQQEDSAVYLCASSPGVRGLTGELFFGEGSRLTVL.

This chain connects TRBV5-1 to TRBJ2-1; the match to TRBD2 covers 10 bases. The V and J ends lost 2 bases and 0 bases, in that order; junction bases with no gene match: 2. The V gene's germline CDR1 is SGHRS and CDR2 YFSETQ. The CDR3 has 16 residues. DNA of the CDR3: TGCGCCAGCAGCTTAGCGGGAGGGCCCTCCTACAATGAGCAGTTCTTC. Translated, it gives CASSLAGGPSYNEQFF.

This clonotype was counted between two and nine times. This chain links TRBV4-3 with TRBJ2-3; D unclear. CDR1 and CDR2 from the germline V gene are LGHNA and YSLEER. The CDR3 loop spans 17 amino acids. The V gene lost 3 bases and the J gene lost 2 bases, with 18 bases spanning the gap. This CDR3 reads CASSQETSINPTDTQYF. CDR3 sequence (DNA): TGCGCCAGCAGCCAGGAGACTTCAATCAACCCCACAGATACGCAGTATTTT.

The table lists this clonotype with many counts. This chain joins TRBV27 and TRBJ2-3; 7 nucleotides line up with TRBD2. The CDR3 has 15 residues. Germline CDR1 is MNHEY and CDR2 is SMNVEV (reference sequence). V shed 3 bases, J shed 1 base, and the junction held 4 bases outside the gene matches. CDR3 nucleotide sequence: TGTGCCAGCAGTTTGGGCGGGAGTCGCACAGATACGCAGTATTTT. This gives the protein CASSLGGSRTDTQYF.

This clonotype was seen more than once but under ten times. V gene TRBV30 combines with J gene TRBJ1-5, with TRBD1 as a possible D gene (6 bases). V was pared by 8 bases and J by 3 bases, with 14 bases between. This CDR3 region has 13 residues. In germline, CDR1 is GTSNPN, CDR2 SVGIG (reference sequence). In DNA, the CDR3 is TGTGCCCTTAGCCAGGGGATCAATCAGCCCCAGCATTTT. As protein: CALSQGINQPQHF.

The V gene is TRBV29-1, the J gene TRBJ2-1; D uncertain. Germline values: CDR1 SQVTM, CDR2 ANQGSEA. The CDR3 is 10 residues long. V lost 5 bases to trimming and J lost 6 bases, with 5 bases between them. Written as DNA, the CDR3 is TGCAGCGTTTTCAGCAATGAGCAGTTCTTC. It encodes CSVFSNEQFF.

This clonotype has a count of ten or more. The chain joins TRBV3-1 to TRBJ1-1, with D maybe TRBD1 (5 bases). CDR3 length: 14 residues. V lost 1 base and J 5 bases, leaving 11 bases between the germline ends. CDR1 and CDR2 from the germline V gene are LGHDT and YNNKEL (reference sequence). The CDR3 is CASSQVGQGTEAFF. The DNA of the CDR3 is TGTGCCAGCAGCCAAGTGGGCCAGGGAACTGAAGCTTTCTTT.

Only a few counts were recorded for this clonotype. This chain joins TRBV20-1 and TRBJ2-5, with TRBD1 identical over 9 bases. The CDR3 contains 14 residues. From germline, CDR1 is DFQATT and CDR2 SNEGSKA (reference sequence). V lost 2 bases and J lost 7; bases outside the gene matches: 8. CDR3 loop: CSARSPGTGPTQYF. The CDR3, as DNA: TGCAGTGCTAGATCCCCAGGGACAGGGCCGACCCAGTACTTC.

At least ten counts were recorded for this clonotype. The chain is built from TRBV28 and TRBJ1-1; D ambiguous. Trimming pared 3 bases from V and 1 base from J, leaving 9 bases between. The CDR3 runs 14 residues. Germline CDR1 MDHEN, CDR2 SYDVKM. Here the CDR3 reads CASSFRARNTEAFF. The CDR3 DNA sequence: TGTGCCAGCAGTTTTCGGGCTCGGAACACTGAAGCTTTCTTT.

This CDR3 is CASSLSGILETQYF. CDR3 DNA: TGCGCCAGCAGCTTAAGCGGGATACTCGAGACCCAGTACTTC. V and J are TRBV5-1 and TRBJ2-5; 7 bases match TRBD2. Germline V gene sequence: CDR1 SGHRS, CDR2 YFSETQ. V gave up 2 bases and J gave up 5 bases; unmatched junction bases: 6. This CDR3 is built from 14 residues.

In its sample, this clonotype was seen a few times. This chain joins TRBV3-1 and TRBJ1-6; TRBD1 matches at 9 bases. This CDR3 is 13 amino acids long. V lost 3 bases and J lost 9; bases outside the gene matches: 0. Per the germline V gene, CDR1 is LGHDT and CDR2 is YNNKEL (reference sequence). This CDR3 reads CASSQTGGSPLHF. Here the CDR3 DNA reads TGTGCCAGCAGCCAGACAGGGGGTTCACCCCTCCACTTT. Full variable domain (missing parts from reference TRBV3-1 and TRBJ1-6): DTAVSQTPKYLVTQMGNDKSIKCEQNLGHDTMYWYKQDSKKFLKIMFSYNNKELIINETVPNRFSPKSPDKAHLNLHINSLELGDSAVYFCASSQTGGSPLHFGNGTRLTVT.

The V gene is TRBV7-2, the J gene TRBJ2-5; maybe TRBD2 (6 bases). Germline assignment: CDR1 SGHTA and CDR2 FQGNSA. The CDR3 consists of 14 residues. Trimming took 5 bases from V and 1 from J, leaving 11 bases between them. The CDR3 reads CASSRYGGQETQYF. The DNA of the CDR3 is TGTGCCAGCAGCCGTTACGGGGGCCAAGAGACCCAGTACTTC.

This clonotype showed up just a few times. The chain joins TRBV6-4 to TRBJ2-1; 7 bases fit TRBD1. This CDR3 has 15 amino acids. Germline V gives CDR1 MRHNA, CDR2 SNTAGT. V shed 5 bases and J 13 bases; nucleotides not matched to a gene: 17. CDR3 DNA sequence: TGTGCCAGCAGTCCCGGGACAGCCTCCGGGACAGCTCAGTTCTTC. It yields the protein CASSPGTASGTAQFF.

This clonotype was seen ten or more times. The chain joins TRBV3-1 to TRBJ2-2; weak D call: TRBD2 (5 bases). V lost 1 base, J lost 7 bases, and 16 bases lay in between. Germline V gene sequence: CDR1 LGHDT, CDR2 YNNKEL (reference sequence). This CDR3 has 16 amino acids. CDR3 bases: TGTGCCAGCAGCCAAGGGGCGAGGGTTAGGAACGGGGAGCTGTTTTTT. Translating gives CASSQGARVRNGELFF.

This clonotype was counted only a few times. The rearrangement uses TRBV20-1 and TRBJ1-2; D is uncertain. Trimming shortened V by 6 bases and J by 0 bases, and 11 bases separated the two germline ends. This CDR3 comprises 13 residues. Germline-derived CDR1 and CDR2 are DFQATT and SNEGSKA (reference sequence). The DNA for the CDR3 is TGCAGTGCCCCGAGGGCGACTAACTATGGCTACACCTTC. Protein: CSAPRATNYGYTF.

This clonotype was picked up many times. The chain uses TRBV19 and TRBJ1-1; D is perhaps TRBD1 (5 bases). This CDR3 has 14 amino acids. The germline V and J ends were trimmed by 2 bases and 1 base, with 8 bases remaining between them. The germline V gene has CDR1 LNHDA and CDR2 SQIVND (reference sequence). The CDR3 loop reads CASSIRGSNTEAFF. In DNA, the CDR3 is TGTGCCAGTAGTATAAGGGGTTCGAACACTGAAGCTTTCTTT.

There are a few counts of this clonotype. The J gene is TRBJ1-4, the V gene TRBV29-1, with D possibly TRBD1 on 5 matching bases. V lost 6 bases and J 6 bases, leaving 17 bases between the germline ends. CDR1 and CDR2 from the germline V gene are SQVTM and ANQGSEA. The CDR3 has 14 residues. The CDR3 loop is CSVRGSGLDEKLFF. The CDR3 bases are TGCAGCGTGCGGGGCTCGGGCTTGGATGAAAAACTGTTTTTT. Looking up the rest from reference TRBV29-1 and TRBJ1-4 gives the full variable domain: SAVISQKPSRDICQRGTSLTIQCQVDSQVTMMFWYRQQPGQSLTLIATANQGSEATYESGFVIDKFPISRPNLTFSTLTVSNMSPEDSSIYLCSVRGSGLDEKLFFGSGTQLSVL.

The chain couples TRBV7-9 to TRBJ2-5; 12 positions match TRBD2. V lost 5 bases and J lost 4; bases outside the gene matches: 5. CDR1 and CDR2 (germline): SEHNR, FQNEAQ (reference sequence). The CDR3 length is 15 residues. As DNA, the CDR3 is TGTGCCAGCAGCGTCGTACTAGCGGGAGGAGAGACCCAGTACTTC. It specifies CASSVVLAGGETQYF.

J is TRBJ1-6 and V is TRBV30; D unresolved. Between the trimmed V and J ends, which lost 0 bases and 7 bases, there was a span of 4 bases. The CDR3 totals 12 residues. Per the germline V gene, CDR1 is GTSNPN and CDR2 is SVGIG (reference sequence). This CDR3 reads CAWSVQNSPLHF. The CDR3 DNA reads as TGTGCCTGGAGTGTACAGAATTCACCCCTCCACTTT.

There are many counts of this clonotype. The chain is built from TRBV5-1 and TRBJ2-2, with D uncertain. This CDR3 has 15 residues. Germline CDR1 and CDR2: SGHRS and YFSETQ. Trimming took off 2 bases at V and 1 base at J, with 9 bases between the two ends. This chain's CDR3 is CASSFGRLNTGELFF. CDR3 DNA: TGCGCCAGCAGCTTTGGACGGTTGAACACCGGGGAGCTGTTTTTT.

This chain joins TRBV11-2 and TRBJ1-1; maybe TRBD1 (6 bases). V dropped 0 bases and J dropped 0 bases, with 8 bases sitting between them. The CDR3 loop spans 15 amino acids. Germline CDR1 reads SGHAT; CDR2 reads FQNNGV. CDR3 bases: TGTGCCAGCAGCTTAGAAACAGGGCTGAACACTGAAGCTTTCTTT. Amino acid sequence: CASSLETGLNTEAFF.

This clonotype has a handful of counts. V gene TRBV12-3 or TRBV12-4 combines with J gene TRBJ1-1; D ambiguous. This CDR3 contains 13 residues. V lost 2 bases and J lost 6, with 10 bases in between. The CDR3: CASSLYGFSEAFF. The CDR3 DNA reads TGTGCCAGCAGTTTATACGGCTTTTCTGAAGCTTTCTTT.

The sample holds a few counts of this clonotype. J is TRBJ2-4 and V is TRBV7-9; D is perhaps TRBD1 (6 bases). Per germline, CDR1 SEHNR and CDR2 FQNEAQ (reference sequence). V lost 5 bases, J lost 0 bases, and 14 bases lay in between. CDR3 length equals 16 residues. The CDR3 loop reads CASSRMTGLAKNIQYF. The CDR3 region has the DNA TGTGCCAGCAGCCGTATGACAGGACTAGCCAAAAACATTCAGTACTTC.